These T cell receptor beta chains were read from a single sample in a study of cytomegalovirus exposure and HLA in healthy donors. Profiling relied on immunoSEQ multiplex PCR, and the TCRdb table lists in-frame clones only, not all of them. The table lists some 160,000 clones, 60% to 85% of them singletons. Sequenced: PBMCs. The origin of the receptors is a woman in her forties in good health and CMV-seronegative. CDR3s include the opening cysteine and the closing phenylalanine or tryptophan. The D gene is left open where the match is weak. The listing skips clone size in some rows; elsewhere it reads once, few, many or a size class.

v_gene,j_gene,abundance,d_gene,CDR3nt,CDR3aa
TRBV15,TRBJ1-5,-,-,TGTGCCACCAGCAGAGATTTCGGTCAGCCCCAGCATTTT,CATSRDFGQPQHF
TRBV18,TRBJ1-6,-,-,TGTGCCAGCTCACGGGACAAAATGGGGGCCAATTCACCCCTCCACTTT,CASSRDKMGANSPLHF
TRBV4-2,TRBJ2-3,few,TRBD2,TGTGCCAGCAGCCAAGTGCCCAGCGGGGGGAGCACAGATACGCAGTATTTT,CASSQVPSGGSTDTQYF
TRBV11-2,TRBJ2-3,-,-,TGTGCCAGCAGCTTCAACAGGGAGACAGATACGCAGTATTTT,CASSFNRETDTQYF
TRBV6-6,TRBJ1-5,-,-,TGTGCCAGCAGTTCTATCGCTCGCCTGGGCAATCAGCCCCAGCATTTT,CASSSIARLGNQPQHF
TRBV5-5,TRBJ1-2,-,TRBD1,TGTGCCAGCAGCGCCGAACAGGGGTTTCACACCTTC,CASSAEQGFHTF
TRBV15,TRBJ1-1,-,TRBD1,TGTGCCACCAGCAGAAGGGTTACAGGGGATACTGAAGCTTTCTTT,CATSRRVTGDTEAFF
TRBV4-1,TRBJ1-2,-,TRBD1,TGCGCCAGCAGCCAAGATCTTGTTGGGACAGGTCTCGGCTACACCTTC,CASSQDLVGTGLGYTF
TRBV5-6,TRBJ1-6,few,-,TGTGCCAGCAGCTTGGACAGGGCGAATTCACCCCTCCACTTT,CASSLDRANSPLHF
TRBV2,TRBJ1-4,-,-,TGTGCCAGCAGTCGTCAGGGCGGGGGTAATGAAAAACTGTTTTTT,CASSRQGGGNEKLFF
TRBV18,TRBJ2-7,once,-,TGTGCCAGCTCACCACTGGGCCTCGGGGACGAGCAGTACTTC,CASSPLGLGDEQYF
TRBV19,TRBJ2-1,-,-,TGTGCCAGTAGGCCTCGGGAGCTATACAATGAGCAGTTCTTC,CASRPRELYNEQFF
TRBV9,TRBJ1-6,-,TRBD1,TGTGCCAGCAGCTCAACAGGGGGATCCTATAATTCACCCCTCCACTTT,CASSSTGGSYNSPLHF
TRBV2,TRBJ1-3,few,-,TGTGCCAGCAGCCTTTTGGGCCAGACCACTGGAAACACCATATATTTT,CASSLLGQTTGNTIYF
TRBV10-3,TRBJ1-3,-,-,TGTGCCATCAGTCTCGGGGTGCGGAACACCATATATTTT,CAISLGVRNTIYF
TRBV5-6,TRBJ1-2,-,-,TGTGCCAGCAGCCCCGTCCCTAACTATGGCTACACCTTC,CASSPVPNYGYTF
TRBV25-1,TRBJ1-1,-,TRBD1,TGTACCCAAGCGACAGGGCGAGGGAACACTGAAGCTTTCTTT,CTQATGRGNTEAFF
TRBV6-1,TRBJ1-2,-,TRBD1,TGTGCCACCTACCAGGGGGCGGGTGGCTACACCTTC,CATYQGAGGYTF
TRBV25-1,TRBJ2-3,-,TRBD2,TGTGCCAGCAGTGCAGGGAGGGCGCAGTATTTT,CASSAGRAQYF
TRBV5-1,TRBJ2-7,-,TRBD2,TGCGCCAGCAGCCGGTTTGGAGCGGGGGGGAAACTTTCCTACGAGCAGTACTTC,CASSRFGAGGKLSYEQYF
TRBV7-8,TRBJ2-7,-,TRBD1,TGTGCCAGCAGCTTAAGTATACAGGGGGCGAGTGAGCAGTACTTC,CASSLSIQGASEQYF
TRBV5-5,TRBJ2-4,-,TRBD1,TGTGCCAGCAGCTTGGGTCGACAGGGCATTGGAAACATTCAGTACTTC,CASSLGRQGIGNIQYF
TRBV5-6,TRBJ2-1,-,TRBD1,TGTGCCAGCAGCTTTCGGGACAGGGAATCGGATGAGCAGTTCTTC,CASSFRDRESDEQFF
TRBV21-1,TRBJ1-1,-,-,TGTGCCAGCAGCAACCAGATTAACCTAAGGGCCAGGGTCACTGAAGCTTTCTTT,CASSNQINLRARVTEAFF
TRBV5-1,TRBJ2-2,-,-,TGCGCCAGCACCGAGTACACCGGGGAGCTGTTTTTT,CASTEYTGELFF
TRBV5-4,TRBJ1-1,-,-,TGTGCCAGCAGCCGGCCTCCGGGTTGGGCTTTCTTT,CASSRPPGWAFF
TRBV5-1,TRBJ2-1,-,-,TGCGCCAGCAGCGTCCAGGGATATGAGCAGTTCTTC,CASSVQGYEQFF
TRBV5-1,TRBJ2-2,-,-,TGCGCCAGCAGCAACAGGGTTCCCGGGGAGCTGTTTTTT,CASSNRVPGELFF
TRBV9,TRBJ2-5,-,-,TGTGCCAGCAGTCGGGGGTCTAAAGAGACCCAGCACTTC,CASSRGSKETQHF
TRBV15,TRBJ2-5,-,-,TGTGCCACCAGCAGATCATTTGTGGAGACCCAGTACTTC,CATSRSFVETQYF
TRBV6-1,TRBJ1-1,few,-,TGTGCCAGCATAAAGACGGGGAACACTGAAGCTTTCTTT,CASIKTGNTEAFF
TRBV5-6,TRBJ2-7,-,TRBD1,TGTGCCAGCAGCTCGTGGACAGGTGGGTTCGGTGAGCAGTACTTC,CASSSWTGGFGEQYF
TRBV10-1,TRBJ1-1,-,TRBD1,TGCGCCAGCAGTGAATCCACAGGGGGGAACACTGAAGCTTTCTTT,CASSESTGGNTEAFF
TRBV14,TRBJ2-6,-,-,TGTGCCAGCAGCCAAGATACGGGGTTCCCTGGGGCCAACGTCCTGACTTTC,CASSQDTGFPGANVLTF
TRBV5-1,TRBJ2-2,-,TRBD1,TGCGCCAGCAGACCCGGGACAGGCAGCGGGGAGCTGTTTTTT,CASRPGTGSGELFF
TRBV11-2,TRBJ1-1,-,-,TGTGCCAGCAGCTTTCCTCGGAGCCTGAACACTGAAGCTTTCTTT,CASSFPRSLNTEAFF
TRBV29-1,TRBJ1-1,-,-,TGCAGCGTTGATTCGGGGAACACTGAAGCTTTCTTT,CSVDSGNTEAFF
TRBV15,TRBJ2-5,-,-,TGTGCCACCAGCAGAGATATAGGCAGGGTAGAGACCCAGTACTTC,CATSRDIGRVETQYF
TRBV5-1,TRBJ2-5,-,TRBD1,TGCGCCAGCAGCTTCCGAGTCTTGGGTCGGGACAGGAAGGAAGAGACCCAGTACTTC,CASSFRVLGRDRKEETQYF
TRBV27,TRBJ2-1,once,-,TGTGCCAGCAGTGGGAACAGGTATGAGCAGTTCTTC,CASSGNRYEQFF
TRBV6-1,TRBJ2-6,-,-,TGTGCCAGCAGTGAACTCCGCTCGAGACTCGGTGGGGCCAACGTCCTGACTTTC,CASSELRSRLGGANVLTF
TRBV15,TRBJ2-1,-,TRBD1,TGTGCCACCAGCAGCCCTGACAGGGTGTCCTACAATGAGCAGTTCTTC,CATSSPDRVSYNEQFF
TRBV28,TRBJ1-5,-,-,TGTGCCAGCAGTCCCCTCAATCAGCCCCAGCATTTT,CASSPLNQPQHF
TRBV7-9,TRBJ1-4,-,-,TGTGCCAGCAGCCAACCGACGGACAATAATGAAAAACTGTTTTTT,CASSQPTDNNEKLFF
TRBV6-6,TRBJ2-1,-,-,TGTGCCAGCACAAGACTAGGGGGCCTCGGGAATGAGCAGTTCTTC,CASTRLGGLGNEQFF
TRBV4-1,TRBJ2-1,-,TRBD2,TGCGCCAGCAGCCAAGTCGGAGGGAGGCGGGGGGTGGATGAGCAGTTCTTC,CASSQVGGRRGVDEQFF
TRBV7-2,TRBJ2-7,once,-,TGTGCCAGCAGCCCCCAGGGGGGCAGGAGCTCCTACGAGCAGTACTTC,CASSPQGGRSSYEQYF
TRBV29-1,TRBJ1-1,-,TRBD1,TGCAGCGTCGGGACAGGGGGACCTGAAGCTTTCTTT,CSVGTGGPEAFF
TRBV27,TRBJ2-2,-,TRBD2,TGTGCCAGCAGTTTTGTGGGGGGAGGGACCGGGGAGCTGTTTTTT,CASSFVGGGTGELFF
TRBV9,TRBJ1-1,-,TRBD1,TGTGCCAGCAGCGCAGAAGGACAGGACAGGATGAACACTGAAGCTTTCTTT,CASSAEGQDRMNTEAFF